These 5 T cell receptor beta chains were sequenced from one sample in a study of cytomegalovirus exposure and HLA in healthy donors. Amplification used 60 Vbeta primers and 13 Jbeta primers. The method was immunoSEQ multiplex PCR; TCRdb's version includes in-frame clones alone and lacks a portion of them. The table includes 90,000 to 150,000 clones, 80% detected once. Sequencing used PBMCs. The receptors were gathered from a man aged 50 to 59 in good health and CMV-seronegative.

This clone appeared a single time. Here the CDR3 DNA reads TGCGCCAGCAGCTCCGACAGACAGTCCTACGAGCAGTACTTC. Translation gives CASSSDRQSYEQYF. The chain joins TRBV5-1 to TRBJ2-7, with TRBD1 as a possible D gene (5 bases). Germline CDR1 reads SGHRS; CDR2 reads YFSETQ. There are 14 residues in the CDR3. The V end lost 3 bases, the J end lost 1 base, and 11 bases lay between the germline ends.

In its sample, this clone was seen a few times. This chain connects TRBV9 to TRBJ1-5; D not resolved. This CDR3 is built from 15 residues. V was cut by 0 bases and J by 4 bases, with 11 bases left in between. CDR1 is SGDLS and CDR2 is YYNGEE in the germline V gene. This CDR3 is CASSVDSYQNQPQHF. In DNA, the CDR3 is TGTGCCAGCAGCGTAGACAGTTACCAGAATCAGCCCCAGCATTTT.

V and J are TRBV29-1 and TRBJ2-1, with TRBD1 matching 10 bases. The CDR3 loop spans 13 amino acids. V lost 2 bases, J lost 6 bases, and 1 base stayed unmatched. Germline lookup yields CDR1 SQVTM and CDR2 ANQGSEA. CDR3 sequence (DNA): TGCAGCGTTGAACGGACAGGGGGCAATGAGCAGTTCTTC. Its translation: CSVERTGGNEQFF.

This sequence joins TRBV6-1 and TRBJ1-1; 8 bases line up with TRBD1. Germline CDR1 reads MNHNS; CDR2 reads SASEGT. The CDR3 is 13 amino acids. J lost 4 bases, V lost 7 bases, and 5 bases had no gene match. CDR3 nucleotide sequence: TGTGCCAGCACGACAGGGGCAGGCACTGAAGCTTTCTTT. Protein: CASTTGAGTEAFF.

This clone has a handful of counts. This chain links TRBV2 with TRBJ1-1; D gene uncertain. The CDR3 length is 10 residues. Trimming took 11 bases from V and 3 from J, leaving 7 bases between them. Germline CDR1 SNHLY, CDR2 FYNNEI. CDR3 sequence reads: CAAVDTEAFF. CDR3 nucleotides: TGTGCCGCAGTCGACACTGAAGCTTTCTTT.